The 25 T cell receptor beta chains in this list originate from one sample, sequenced in a study of blood T cells in healthy people across ages. The authors ran a second PCR of 7 to 11 cycles using a sample-barcoded 5' primer and a J-beta primer mix. TCRdb analysed the 5' RACE reads with MiXCR anew, one entry per CDR3 protein. The table has about 1,400,000 distinct CDR3 sequences, 59% seen once; the top ten hold 5.5% to 8%. Sequenced material: blood. Every receptor here comes from a man aged 18-30 years in good health.

The CDR3 region is CASSESRYRGRFQPQHF. The CDR3 DNA reads as TGCGCCAGCAGTGAGTCGAGATATCGGGGAAGGTTTCAGCCCCAGCATTTT. The rearrangement uses TRBV10-2 and TRBJ1-5; D is ambiguous. CDR3 size: 17 residues. CDR1 WSHSY and CDR2 SAAADI come from the germline V gene. V lost 0 bases and J 6 bases, leaving 18 bases between the germline ends.

Notes on this clonotype: At one end, the junction sequence differs from germline, possibly due to a read error. The chain is built from TRBV4-3 and TRBJ1-1; TRBD1 matches at 7 bases. CDR3 length: 15 amino acids. Per germline, CDR1 LGHNA and CDR2 YSLEER. CDR3 bases: TGCACCAGCAGCCAAGATGGGACAGCGGCAGCTGAAGCTTTCTTT. Amino acids: CTSSQDGTAAAEAFF.

Only a few counts were recorded for this clonotype. The chain recombines TRBV29-1 with TRBJ2-7, with a possible D match to TRBD2 (6 bases). Germline V gives CDR1 SQVTM, CDR2 ANQGSEA. The CDR3 loop spans 14 amino acids. Trimming removed 7 bases at V and 6 bases at J, with 22 bases between. The CDR3 DNA follows: TGCAGCGCTTTAGGCCTAGAATTGGGGGGCGAGCAGTACTTC. As protein: CSALGLELGGEQYF.

The chain combines TRBV27 with TRBJ2-1; no clear D. Trimming pared 7 bases from V and 1 base from J, leaving 11 bases between. CDR3 length equals 14 residues. Germline CDR1 MNHEY, CDR2 SMNVEV (reference sequence). The CDR3 protein is CASKPELSYNEQFF. The CDR3 DNA sequence: TGTGCCAGCAAGCCGGAGCTATCCTACAATGAGCAGTTCTTC.

Points on this clonotype: This may be a read error, as it is one base from a much larger clone. The chain employs TRBV3-1 and TRBJ2-5; TRBD2 matches at 12 bases. After removal of 7 bases from V and 11 bases from J, the junction contained 14 bases not matched to a gene. The CDR3 length is 15 residues. Germline CDR1 and CDR2: LGHDT and YNNKEL (reference sequence). The CDR3 protein is CASNLGLAGNNEQYF. The CDR3 nucleotides are TGTGCCAGCAATCTAGGACTAGCGGGGAACAATGAGCAGTACTTC.

The sample holds a few counts of this clonotype. J is TRBJ2-1 and V is TRBV12-3 or TRBV12-4; TRBD2 matches 7 bases. J lost 8 bases, V lost 6 bases, and 10 bases had no gene match. CDR3 size: 14 residues. CDR3 loop: CASSSGGPMDEQFF. The CDR3, as DNA: TGTGCCAGCAGCTCGGGGGGTCCTATGGATGAGCAGTTCTTC.

V and J are TRBV28 and TRBJ2-4; D possibly corresponds to TRBD1 (6 bases). CDR3 length: 13 residues. V lost 1 base and J 13 bases, leaving 14 bases between the germline ends. Germline CDR1 is MDHEN and CDR2 is SYDVKM. The CDR3 spells CASSLYTGPEQYF. The DNA of the CDR3 is TGTGCCAGCAGTTTATATACAGGGCCTGAGCAGTACTTC.

Many counts were recorded for this clonotype. The chain employs TRBV27 and TRBJ2-6; TRBD2 matches at 8 bases. This CDR3 is 18 amino acids long. J was trimmed by 2 bases and V by 8 bases; bases with no gene match: 14. Germline CDR1 MNHEY, CDR2 SMNVEV (reference sequence). The CDR3 sequence: CASSSGTRALPGANVLTF. The CDR3 region has the DNA TGTGCCAGCTCGAGCGGGACTAGAGCCCTCCCTGGGGCCAACGTCCTGACTTTC.

The rearrangement links TRBV6-5 to TRBJ2-4; D perhaps matches TRBD2 (6 bases). Matching the DNA end better, TRBJ2-5 makes the J call doubtful. Germline V gene lookup returns CDR1 MNHEY and CDR2 SVGAGI. The CDR3 is made up of 14 amino acids. This CDR3 reads CASSMLEGGETQYF. In DNA, the CDR3 is TGTGCCAGCAGTATGCTGGAGGGAGGAGAGACCCAGTACTTC.

To note about this clonotype: One end of the junction is discordant with germline, which a read error may explain. This sequence joins TRBV2 and TRBJ2-2; D may be TRBD2 (5 bases). Per the germline V gene, CDR1 is SNHLY and CDR2 is FYNNEI. The CDR3 covers 14 residues. CDR3 in DNA: TGTACCAGCAGTGAAGCGCGGGTTGTTGGGGAGCTGTTTTTT. Translating gives CTSSEARVVGELFF.

This clonotype was recorded once. This sequence joins TRBV7-2 and TRBJ2-7; D gene ambiguous. The CDR3 sequence is 13 residues long. The V end lost 7 bases, the J end lost 4 bases, and 14 bases lay between the germline ends. Germline CDR1 and CDR2: SGHTA and FQGNSA. This chain's CDR3 is CASNSIGSYEQYF. CDR3 nucleotide sequence: TGTGCCAGCAACTCGATCGGTTCATACGAGCAGTACTTC.

The chain has TRBV3-1 and TRBJ2-1, with D perhaps given as TRBD1 or TRBD2 (6 bases each). Germline V gene lookup returns CDR1 LGHDT and CDR2 YNNKEL (reference sequence). Trimming removed 3 bases at V and 13 bases at J, with 13 bases between. The CDR3 is 12 residues long. In DNA, the CDR3 is TGTGCCAGCAGCCAGGCACAGGGAGGCCAGTTCTTC. Protein product: CASSQAQGGQFF.

This chain joins TRBV15 and TRBJ2-1; 11 bases fit TRBD1. This CDR3 has 17 amino acids. V dropped 0 bases and J dropped 7; count of bases not matched to a gene: 8. CDR1 LNHNV and CDR2 YYDKDF come from the germline V gene (reference sequence). Here the CDR3 DNA reads TGTGCCACCAGCAGAGATCGTGGCGGACAGGGGGCGAATGAGCAGTTCTTC. Its protein product is CATSRDRGGQGANEQFF.

V is TRBV5-1 and J is TRBJ2-7; D is ambiguous. The germline CDR1 and CDR2 sequences are SGHRS and YFSETQ. The CDR3 consists of 12 residues. Deletions cut 2 bases from V and 5 bases from J, with 8 bases between. The CDR3 coding sequence is TGCGCCAGCAGCTTCGAGTTTCACGAGCAGTACTTC. It encodes CASSFEFHEQYF.

This clonotype was seen only a few times. The chain recombines TRBV4-1 with TRBJ2-7; D is unresolved. Trimming shortened V by 1 base and J by 5 bases, and 9 bases separated the two germline ends. This CDR3 is built from 13 residues. In germline, CDR1 is MGHRA, CDR2 YSYEKL. DNA of the CDR3: TGCGCCAGCAGCCAAGGGAGTACGGACGAGCAGTACTTC. Protein: CASSQGSTDEQYF.

This clonotype was seen many times. This sequence joins TRBV7-6 and TRBJ2-7, with D perhaps given as TRBD1 or TRBD2 (6 bases each). CDR1 and CDR2 (germline): SGHVS, FNYEAQ. V was pared by 5 bases and J by 2 bases, with 13 bases between. This CDR3 has 14 amino acids. The CDR3 here is CASSPPGATYEQYF. The DNA for the CDR3 is TGTGCCAGCAGCCCACCGGGGGCCACCTACGAGCAGTACTTC.

This clonotype was detected only a few times. The chain uses TRBV29-1 and TRBJ2-7; the D gene is possibly TRBD1 (6 bases). Germline values: CDR1 SQVTM, CDR2 ANQGSEA. This CDR3 is 13 amino acids long. The V end lost 3 bases, the J end lost 10 bases, and 19 bases lay between the germline ends. The CDR3 sequence: CSVDDGDIGEQYF. DNA for the CDR3: TGCAGCGTTGATGATGGGGACATCGGCGAACAGTACTTC.

This chain joins TRBV29-1 and TRBJ2-3; D unclear. The CDR3 runs to 14 residues. CDR1 SQVTM and CDR2 ANQGSEA come from the germline V gene. V was pared by 4 bases and J by 0 bases, with 11 bases between. CDR3 nucleotides: TGCAGCGTTGTCGAAGGAGCTAGCACAGATACGCAGTATTTT. It specifies CSVVEGASTDTQYF.

Concerning this clonotype itself: Just one base apart from a much larger clone, this may be a read error. The V and J genes are TRBV6-2 or TRBV6-3 and TRBJ2-5; 9 bases agree with TRBD2. The CDR3 extends over 15 amino acids. Per the germline V gene, CDR1 is MNHEY and CDR2 is SVGEGT. After removal of 0 bases from V and 4 bases from J, the junction contained 3 bases not matched to a gene. The CDR3 DNA reads TGTGCCAGCAGTTACTCGATTAGCGGGGGAGAGACCCAGTACTTC. Translation gives CASSYSISGGETQYF.

The chain recombines TRBV29-1 with TRBJ2-3; D might be TRBD2 (5 bases). This CDR3 spans 13 amino acids. Trimming removed 8 bases from V and 3 bases from J, with 15 bases in between. CDR1 is SQVTM, CDR2 ANQGSEA, per germline. CDR3 sequence: CSSGRGLTDTQYF. The CDR3 nucleotides are TGCAGCAGTGGGAGAGGATTAACAGATACGCAGTATTTT.

The rearrangement joins TRBV3-1 to TRBJ2-4; 11 bases match TRBD2. Gene TRBJ2-7 matches the end of the DNA better, so the J call may be wrong. This CDR3 is 13 amino acids long. In germline, CDR1 is LGHDT, CDR2 YNNKEL (reference sequence). Here the CDR3 reads CASRPSGRYEQYF. CDR3 bases: TGTGCCAGCAGACCTAGCGGGAGGTACGAGCAGTACTTC.

The rearrangement joins TRBV7-8 to TRBJ2-1, with 7 bases lining up with TRBD1. CDR3 length: 15 residues. Germline V gives CDR1 SGHVS, CDR2 FQNEAQ. Trimming at V came to 5 bases and at J to 2 bases, leaving 6 bases not matched to a gene. This CDR3 reads CASSATGETYNEQFF. DNA of the CDR3: TGTGCCAGCAGCGCTACAGGGGAAACCTACAATGAGCAGTTCTTC.

This chain joins TRBV2 and TRBJ1-2, with D unclear. Trimming shortened V by 6 bases and J by 6 bases, and 17 bases separated the two germline ends. The CDR3 is made up of 14 amino acids. Looked up from germline, CDR1 is SNHLY and CDR2 is FYNNEI. The CDR3 DNA reads TGTGCCAGCAGGCCGGTCCGGTTAAGTAATGGCTACACCTTC. Its translation: CASRPVRLSNGYTF.

V and J are TRBV12-3 or TRBV12-4 and TRBJ1-1; D gene ambiguous. This CDR3 comprises 13 residues. The V gene lost 6 bases and the J gene lost 1 base, with 9 bases spanning the gap. This chain's CDR3 is CASSRHPNTEAFF. As DNA, the CDR3 is TGTGCCAGCAGCCGCCACCCGAACACTGAAGCTTTCTTT.

This chain uses TRBV28 with TRBJ2-3; TRBD1 agrees at 7 bases. Germline loops: CDR1 MDHEN, CDR2 SYDVKM. V shed 7 bases and J 0 bases; nucleotides not matched to a gene: 7. The length of the CDR3 is 15 residues. The chain's CDR3 is CASKKGQFSTDTQYF. In DNA form, the CDR3 reads TGTGCCAGCAAGAAGGGACAGTTTAGCACAGATACGCAGTATTTT. Looking up the rest from reference TRBV28 and TRBJ2-3 gives the full variable domain: DVKVTQSSRYLVKRTGEKVFLECVQDMDHENMFWYRQDPGLGLRLIYFSYDVKMKEKGDIPEGYSVSREKKERFSLILESASTNQTSMYLCASKKGQFSTDTQYFGPGTRLTVL.